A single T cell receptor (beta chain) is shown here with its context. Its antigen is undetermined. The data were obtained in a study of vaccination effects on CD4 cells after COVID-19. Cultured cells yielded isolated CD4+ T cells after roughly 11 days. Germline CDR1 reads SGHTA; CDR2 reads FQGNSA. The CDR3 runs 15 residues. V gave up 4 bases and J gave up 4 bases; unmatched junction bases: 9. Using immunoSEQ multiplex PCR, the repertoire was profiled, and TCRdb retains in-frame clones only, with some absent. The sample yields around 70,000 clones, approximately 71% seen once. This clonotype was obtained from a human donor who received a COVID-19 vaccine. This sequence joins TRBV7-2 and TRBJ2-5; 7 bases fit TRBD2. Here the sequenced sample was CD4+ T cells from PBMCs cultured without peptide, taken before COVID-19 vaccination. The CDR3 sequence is CASSSRTGGRETQYF. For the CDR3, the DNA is TGTGCCAGCAGCTCGCGGACGGGGGGTCGAGAGACCCAGTACTTC.